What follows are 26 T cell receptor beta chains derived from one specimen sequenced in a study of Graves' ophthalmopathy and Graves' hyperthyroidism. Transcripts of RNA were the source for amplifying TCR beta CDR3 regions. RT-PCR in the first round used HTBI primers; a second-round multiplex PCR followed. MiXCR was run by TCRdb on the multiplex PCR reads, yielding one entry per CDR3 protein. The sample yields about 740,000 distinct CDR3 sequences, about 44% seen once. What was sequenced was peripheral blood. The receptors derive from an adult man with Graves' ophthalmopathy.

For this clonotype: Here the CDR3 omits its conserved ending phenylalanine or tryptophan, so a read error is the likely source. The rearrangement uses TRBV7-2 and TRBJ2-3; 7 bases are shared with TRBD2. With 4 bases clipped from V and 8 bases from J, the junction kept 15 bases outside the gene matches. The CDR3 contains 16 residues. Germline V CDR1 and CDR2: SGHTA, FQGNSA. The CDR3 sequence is CASSSQVNTGEGTQYV. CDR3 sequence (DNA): TGTGCCAGCAGCTCCCAAGTGAACACCGGGGAGGGTACGCAGTATGTT.

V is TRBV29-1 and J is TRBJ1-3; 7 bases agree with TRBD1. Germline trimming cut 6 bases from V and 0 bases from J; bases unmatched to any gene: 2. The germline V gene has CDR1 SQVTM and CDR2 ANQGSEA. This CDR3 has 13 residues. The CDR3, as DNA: TGCAGCGTGACAGGGTCCTCTGGAAACACCATATATTTT. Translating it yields CSVTGSSGNTIYF.

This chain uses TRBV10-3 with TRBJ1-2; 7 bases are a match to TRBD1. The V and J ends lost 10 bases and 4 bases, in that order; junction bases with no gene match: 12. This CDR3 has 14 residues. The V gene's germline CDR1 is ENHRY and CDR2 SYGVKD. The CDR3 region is CASVDRQLPYGYTF. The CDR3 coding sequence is TGTGCCAGCGTGGACAGGCAACTTCCCTATGGCTACACCTTC.

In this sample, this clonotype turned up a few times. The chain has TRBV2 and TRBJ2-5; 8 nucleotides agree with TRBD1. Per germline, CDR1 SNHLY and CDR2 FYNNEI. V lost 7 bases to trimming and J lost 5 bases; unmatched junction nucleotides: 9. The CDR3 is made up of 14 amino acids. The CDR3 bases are TGTGCCAGCACCTTAGGTCAGGGGGCCGAGACCCAGTACTTC. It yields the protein CASTLGQGAETQYF.

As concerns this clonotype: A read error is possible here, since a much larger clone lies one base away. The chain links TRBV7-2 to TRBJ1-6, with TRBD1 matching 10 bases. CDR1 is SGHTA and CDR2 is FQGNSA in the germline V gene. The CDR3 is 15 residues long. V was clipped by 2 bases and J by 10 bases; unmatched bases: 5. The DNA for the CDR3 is TGTGCCAGCAGCTTAACCGGGACAGGGGTCTCACCCCTCCACTTT. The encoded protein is CASSLTGTGVSPLHF. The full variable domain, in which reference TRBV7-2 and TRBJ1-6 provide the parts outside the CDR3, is GAGVSQSPSNKVTEKGKDVELRCDPISGHTALYWYRQSLGQGLEFLIYFQGNSAPDKSGLPSDRFSAERTGGSVSTLTIQRTQQEDSAVYLCASSLTGTGVSPLHFGNGTRLTVT.

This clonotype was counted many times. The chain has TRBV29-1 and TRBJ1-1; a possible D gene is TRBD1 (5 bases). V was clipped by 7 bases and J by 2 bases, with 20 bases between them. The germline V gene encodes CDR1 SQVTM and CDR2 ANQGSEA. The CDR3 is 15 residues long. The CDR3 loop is CSARAEQAINTEAFF. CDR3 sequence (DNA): TGCAGCGCCAGAGCGGAACAGGCCATAAACACTGAAGCTTTCTTT.

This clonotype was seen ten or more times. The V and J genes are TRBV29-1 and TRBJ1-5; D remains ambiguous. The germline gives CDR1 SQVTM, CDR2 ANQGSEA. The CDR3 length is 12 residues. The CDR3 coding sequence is TGCAGTGTTCGGGATGGCAATCAGCCCCAGCATTTT. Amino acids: CSVRDGNQPQHF.

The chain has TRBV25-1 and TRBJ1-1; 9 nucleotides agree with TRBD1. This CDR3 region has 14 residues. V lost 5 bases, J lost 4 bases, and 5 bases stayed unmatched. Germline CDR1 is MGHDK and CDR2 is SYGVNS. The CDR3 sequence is CASSSATGGTEAFF. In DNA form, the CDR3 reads TGTGCCAGCAGTTCCGCGACAGGGGGCACTGAAGCTTTCTTT.

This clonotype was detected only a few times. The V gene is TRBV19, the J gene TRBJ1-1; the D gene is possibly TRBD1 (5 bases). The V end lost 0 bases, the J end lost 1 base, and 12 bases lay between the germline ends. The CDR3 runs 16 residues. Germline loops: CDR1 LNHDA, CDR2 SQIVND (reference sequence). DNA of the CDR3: TGTGCCAGTAGTATAGACGGGTGGCAGGGGAACACTGAAGCTTTCTTT. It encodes CASSIDGWQGNTEAFF.

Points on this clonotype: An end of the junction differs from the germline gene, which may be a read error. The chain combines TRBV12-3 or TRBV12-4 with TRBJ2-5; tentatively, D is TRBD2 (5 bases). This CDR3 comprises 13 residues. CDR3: CASSLRAKETQHF. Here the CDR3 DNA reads TGTGCCAGCAGTTTGAGGGCTAAAGAGACCCAGCACTTC.

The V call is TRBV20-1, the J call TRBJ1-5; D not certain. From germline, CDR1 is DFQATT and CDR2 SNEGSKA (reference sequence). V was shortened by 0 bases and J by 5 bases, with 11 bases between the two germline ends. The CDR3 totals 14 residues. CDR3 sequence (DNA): TGCAGTGCTAGAGATGTTAGGGCCGATCAGCCCCAGCATTTT. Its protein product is CSARDVRADQPQHF.

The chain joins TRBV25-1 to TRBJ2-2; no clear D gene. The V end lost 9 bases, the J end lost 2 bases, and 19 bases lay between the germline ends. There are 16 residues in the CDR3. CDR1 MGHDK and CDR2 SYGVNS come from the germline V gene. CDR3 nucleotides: TGTGCCAGTAGTATACCCCAGGTCTCTAACACCGGGGAGCTGTTTTTT. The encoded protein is CASSIPQVSNTGELFF.

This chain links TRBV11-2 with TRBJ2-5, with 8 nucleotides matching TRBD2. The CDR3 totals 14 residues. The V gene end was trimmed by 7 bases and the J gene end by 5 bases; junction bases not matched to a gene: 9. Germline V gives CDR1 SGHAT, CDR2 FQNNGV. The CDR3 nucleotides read TGTGCCAGCACGACGAGGCGGGGGGTTGAGACCCAGTACTTC. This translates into CASTTRRGVETQYF. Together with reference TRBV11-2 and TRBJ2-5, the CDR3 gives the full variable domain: EAGVAQSPRYKIIEKRQSVAFWCNPISGHATLYWYQQILGQGPKLLIQFQNNGVVDDSQLPKDRFSAERLKGVDSTLKIQPAKLEDSAVYLCASTTRRGVETQYFGPGTRLLVL.

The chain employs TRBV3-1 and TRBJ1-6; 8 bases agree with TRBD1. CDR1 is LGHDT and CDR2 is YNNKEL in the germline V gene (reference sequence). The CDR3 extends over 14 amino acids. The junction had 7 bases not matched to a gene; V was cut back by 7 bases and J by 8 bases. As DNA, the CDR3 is TGTGCCAGCACCAGACAGGGGACGGATTCACCCCTCCACTTT. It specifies CASTRQGTDSPLHF.

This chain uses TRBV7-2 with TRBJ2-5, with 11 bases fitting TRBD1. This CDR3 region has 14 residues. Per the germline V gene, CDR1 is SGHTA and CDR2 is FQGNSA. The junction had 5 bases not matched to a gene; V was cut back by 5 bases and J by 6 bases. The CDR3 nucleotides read TGTGCCAGCAGCACTGGGACAGGGGGAAAGACCCAGTACTTC. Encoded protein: CASSTGTGGKTQYF.

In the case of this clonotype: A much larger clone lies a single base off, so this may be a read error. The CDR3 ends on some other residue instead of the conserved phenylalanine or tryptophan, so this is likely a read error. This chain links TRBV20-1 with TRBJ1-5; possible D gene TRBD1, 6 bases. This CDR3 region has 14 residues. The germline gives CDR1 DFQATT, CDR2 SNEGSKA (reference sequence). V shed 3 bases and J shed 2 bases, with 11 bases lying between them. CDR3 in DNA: TGCAGTGCTAGGAAGGGGGATGGCAATCAGCCCCAGCATTCT. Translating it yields CSARKGDGNQPQHS.

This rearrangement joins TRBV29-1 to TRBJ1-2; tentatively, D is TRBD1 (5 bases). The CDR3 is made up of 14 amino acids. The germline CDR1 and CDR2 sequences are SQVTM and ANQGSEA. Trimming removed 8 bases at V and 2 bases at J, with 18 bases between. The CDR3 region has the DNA TGCAGCTCAGAAGGAGGGGCAGGGAACTATGGCTACACCTTC. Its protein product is CSSEGGAGNYGYTF.

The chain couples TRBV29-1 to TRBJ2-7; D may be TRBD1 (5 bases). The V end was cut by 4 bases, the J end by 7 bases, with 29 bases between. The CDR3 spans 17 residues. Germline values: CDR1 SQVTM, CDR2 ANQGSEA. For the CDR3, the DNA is TGCAGCGTTGCCACGTACTCGACAGCTGGGGTGGCGAGTGAGCAGTACTTC. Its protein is CSVATYSTAGVASEQYF.

This CDR3 is CSALKNSGNTIYF. The CDR3 DNA reads TGCAGTGCCTTGAAGAACTCTGGAAACACCATATATTTT. V gene TRBV20-1 combines with J gene TRBJ1-3, with D unclear. The length of the CDR3 is 13 residues. Trimming pared 6 bases from V and 0 bases from J, leaving 9 bases between. Germline CDR1 reads DFQATT; CDR2 reads SNEGSKA (reference sequence).

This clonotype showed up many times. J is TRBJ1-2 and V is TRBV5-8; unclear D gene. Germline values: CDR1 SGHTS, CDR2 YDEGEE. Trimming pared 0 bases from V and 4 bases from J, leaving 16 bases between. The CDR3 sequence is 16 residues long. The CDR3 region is CASSLVGGGGSYGYTF. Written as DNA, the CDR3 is TGTGCCAGCAGCTTGGTCGGTGGCGGTGGTAGCTATGGCTACACCTTC. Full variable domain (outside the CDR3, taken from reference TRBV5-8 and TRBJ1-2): EAGVTQSPTHLIKTRGQQATLRCSPISGHTSVYWYQQALGLGLQFLLWYDEGEERNRGNFPPRFSGRQFPNYSSELNVNALELEDSALYLCASSLVGGGGSYGYTFGSGTRLTVV.

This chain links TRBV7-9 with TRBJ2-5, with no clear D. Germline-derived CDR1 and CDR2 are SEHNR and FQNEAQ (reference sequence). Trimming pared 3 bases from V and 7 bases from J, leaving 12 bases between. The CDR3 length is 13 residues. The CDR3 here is CASSLILVWTQYF. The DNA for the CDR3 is TGTGCCAGCAGCTTGATCCTTGTTTGGACCCAGTACTTC.

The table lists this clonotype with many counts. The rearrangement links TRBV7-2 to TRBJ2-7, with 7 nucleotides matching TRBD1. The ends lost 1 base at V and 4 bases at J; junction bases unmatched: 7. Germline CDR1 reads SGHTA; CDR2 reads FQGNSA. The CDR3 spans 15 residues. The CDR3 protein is CASSLDHTRGYEQYF. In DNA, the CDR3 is TGTGCCAGCAGCTTAGACCACACCAGGGGGTACGAGCAGTACTTC.

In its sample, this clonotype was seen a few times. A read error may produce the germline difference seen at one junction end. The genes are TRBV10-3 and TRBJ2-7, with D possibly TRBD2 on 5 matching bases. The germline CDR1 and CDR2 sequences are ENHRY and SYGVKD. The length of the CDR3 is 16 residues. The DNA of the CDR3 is TGTGCCAGCAGTTACTCCCTGTCTCCGGGATCGTACGAGCAGTACTTC. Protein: CASSYSLSPGSYEQYF.

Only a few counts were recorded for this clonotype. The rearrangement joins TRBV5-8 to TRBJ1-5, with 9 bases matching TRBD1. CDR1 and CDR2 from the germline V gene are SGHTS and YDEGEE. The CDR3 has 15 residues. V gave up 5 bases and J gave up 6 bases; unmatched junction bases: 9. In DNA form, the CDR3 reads TGTGCCAGCAGACCCTCCGGGACAGGGTTTCAGCCCCAGCATTTT. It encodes CASRPSGTGFQPQHF.

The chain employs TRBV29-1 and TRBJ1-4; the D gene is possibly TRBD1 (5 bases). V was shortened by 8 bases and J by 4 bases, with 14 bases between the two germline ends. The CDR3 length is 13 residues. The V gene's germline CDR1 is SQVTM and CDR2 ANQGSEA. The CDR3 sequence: CSPTRGGNEKLFF. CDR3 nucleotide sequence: TGCAGCCCAACCCGGGGGGGTAATGAAAAACTGTTTTTT. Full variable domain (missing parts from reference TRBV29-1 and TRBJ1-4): SAVISQKPSRDICQRGTSLTIQCQVDSQVTMMFWYRQQPGQSLTLIATANQGSEATYESGFVIDKFPISRPNLTFSTLTVSNMSPEDSSIYLCSPTRGGNEKLFFGSGTQLSVL.

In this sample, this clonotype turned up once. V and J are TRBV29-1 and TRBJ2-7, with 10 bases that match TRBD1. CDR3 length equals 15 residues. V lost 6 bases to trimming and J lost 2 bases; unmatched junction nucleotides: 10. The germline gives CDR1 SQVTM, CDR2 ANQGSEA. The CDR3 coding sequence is TGCAGCGTAGGGGACAGGGGTGTTTCGGCCTACGAGCAGTACTTC. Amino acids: CSVGDRGVSAYEQYF.